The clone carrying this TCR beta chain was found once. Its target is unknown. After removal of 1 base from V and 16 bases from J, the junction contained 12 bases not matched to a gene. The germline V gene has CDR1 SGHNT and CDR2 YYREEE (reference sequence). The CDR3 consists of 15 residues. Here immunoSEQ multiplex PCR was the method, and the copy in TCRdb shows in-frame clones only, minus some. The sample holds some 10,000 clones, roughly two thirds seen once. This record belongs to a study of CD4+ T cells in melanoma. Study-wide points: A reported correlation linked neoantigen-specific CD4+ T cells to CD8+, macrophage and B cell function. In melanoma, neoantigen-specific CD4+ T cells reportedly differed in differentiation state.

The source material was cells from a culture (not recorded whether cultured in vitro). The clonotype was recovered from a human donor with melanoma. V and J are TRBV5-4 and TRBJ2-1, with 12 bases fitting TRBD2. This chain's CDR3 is CASSLRTSGAIHPFF. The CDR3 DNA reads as TGTGCCAGCAGCTTGAGGACTAGCGGGGCAATTCACCCCTTCTTC.